This T cell receptor beta chain was sequenced for a study of T cell responses to AZD1222 COVID-19 vaccine. Overall study context: The study pooled second doses at about 4 or about 12 weeks.

General study results and limits: The span of vaccine-associated CD4 TCRs extended across spike, with dominance at 160-218 and 743-854.

The CDR3 extends over 11 amino acids. The germline V gene has CDR1 SQVTM and CDR2 ANQGSEA. V dropped 0 bases and J dropped 6 bases, with 2 bases sitting between them. Generated by immunoSEQ multiplex PCR, the TCRdb table keeps only in-frame clones and is missing some. The data show around 180,000 clones, approximately 94% seen once. For this clone: Its antigen is undetermined.

The genes are TRBV29-1 and TRBJ1-4; D unclear. The material was peripheral blood, obtained on day 0 of AZD1222 vaccination. The origin of this receptor is an adult in good health. CDR3 protein: CSVEEDEKLFF. CDR3 bases: TGCAGCGTTGAAGAGGATGAAAAACTGTTTTTT.